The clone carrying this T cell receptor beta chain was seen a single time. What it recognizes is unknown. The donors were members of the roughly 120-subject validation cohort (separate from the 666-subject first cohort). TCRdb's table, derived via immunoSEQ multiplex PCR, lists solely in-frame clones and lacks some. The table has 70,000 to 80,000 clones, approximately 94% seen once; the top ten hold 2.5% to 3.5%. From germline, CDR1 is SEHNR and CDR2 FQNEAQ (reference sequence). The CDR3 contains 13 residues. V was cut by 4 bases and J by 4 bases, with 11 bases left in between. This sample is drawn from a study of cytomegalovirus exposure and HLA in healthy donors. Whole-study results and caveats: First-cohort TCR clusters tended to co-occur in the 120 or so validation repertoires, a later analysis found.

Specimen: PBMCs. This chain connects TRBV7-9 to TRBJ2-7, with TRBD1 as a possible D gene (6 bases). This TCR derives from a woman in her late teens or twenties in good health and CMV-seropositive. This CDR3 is CASSSTGSYEQYF. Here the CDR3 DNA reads TGTGCCAGCAGCTCCACAGGGTCTTACGAGCAGTACTTC.